The 7 T cell receptor beta chains below all came from one sample that was sequenced in a study of blood T cell repertoires in COVID-19. This table comes from immunoSEQ multiplex PCR, and its TCRdb copy is limited to in-frame clones, with some not included. This table holds around 260,000 clones, 85% to 90% found once. Sequencing used peripheral blood. The receptors originated from a woman in her 40s who had recovered from COVID-19.

The chain carries TRBV2 and TRBJ2-1; 10 bases agree with TRBD1. Germline lookup yields CDR1 SNHLY and CDR2 FYNNEI. The CDR3 is 14 residues long. V trimming: 10 bases; J trimming: 7 bases; junction bases outside the gene matches: 10. In DNA form, the CDR3 reads TGTGCCACCGACCGGACAGGGGGGTGGAATGAGCAGTTCTTC. This encodes CATDRTGGWNEQFF.

The chain links TRBV15 to TRBJ1-4, with unresolved D. This CDR3 comprises 14 residues. From germline, CDR1 is LNHNV and CDR2 YYDKDF (reference sequence). Trimming took off 5 bases at V and 7 bases at J, with 14 bases between the two ends. CDR3 loop: CATSLRAEGEKLFF. Written as DNA, the CDR3 is TGTGCCACCAGCCTACGGGCCGAGGGTGAAAAACTGTTTTTT.

This clone was counted many times. The chain uses TRBV6-6 and TRBJ2-7; D remains unclear. Germline CDR1 MNHNY, CDR2 SVGAGI (reference sequence). Trimming cost V 6 bases and J 7 bases, with 16 bases left between them. The CDR3 extends over 13 amino acids. Written as DNA, the CDR3 is TGTGCCAGCAGGCAATCCCCAATGAGGGAGCAGTACTTC. This gives the protein CASRQSPMREQYF.

This clone was counted once. This chain uses TRBV2 with TRBJ1-2, with TRBD1 matching over 10 bases. The CDR3 is made up of 17 amino acids. With V trimmed by 2 bases and J by 2 bases, 8 bases remained unmatched. Per germline, CDR1 SNHLY and CDR2 FYNNEI. This CDR3 is CASSERDRGHQNYGYTF. CDR3 nucleotides: TGTGCCAGCAGTGAACGGGACAGGGGCCATCAGAACTATGGCTACACCTTC.

The chain links TRBV10-3 to TRBJ2-1; D perhaps matches TRBD2 (7 bases). Germline-derived CDR1 and CDR2 are ENHRY and SYGVKD. Trimming took 3 bases from V and 8 from J, leaving 8 bases between them. The CDR3 totals 12 residues. The CDR3 region has the DNA TGTGCCATCAGTGAAGGGGGGGATGAGCAGTTCTTC. Its protein is CAISEGGDEQFF.

V usage is TRBV9 and J usage is TRBJ1-4; D not certain. The ends were cut back, 0 bases at V and 0 bases at J, with 3 bases in the middle. The CDR3 is 14 amino acids. The V gene's germline CDR1 is SGDLS and CDR2 YYNGEE. CDR3 nucleotide sequence: TGTGCCAGCAGCGTAGGGCCAACTAATGAAAAACTGTTTTTT. It specifies CASSVGPTNEKLFF.

V and J are TRBV28 and TRBJ1-1, with D maybe TRBD1 (6 bases). The CDR3 runs to 14 residues. The ends were cut back, 7 bases at V and 7 bases at J, with 19 bases in the middle. Germline CDR1 MDHEN, CDR2 SYDVKM. CDR3 amino acids: CASTTGGRAVEAFF. Here the CDR3 DNA reads TGTGCCAGCACCACTGGGGGCCGGGCGGTTGAAGCTTTCTTT. Using reference TRBV28 and TRBJ1-1 for the parts outside the CDR3, the full variable domain is DVKVTQSSRYLVKRTGEKVFLECVQDMDHENMFWYRQDPGLGLRLIYFSYDVKMKEKGDIPEGYSVSREKKERFSLILESASTNQTSMYLCASTTGGRAVEAFFGQGTRLTVV.